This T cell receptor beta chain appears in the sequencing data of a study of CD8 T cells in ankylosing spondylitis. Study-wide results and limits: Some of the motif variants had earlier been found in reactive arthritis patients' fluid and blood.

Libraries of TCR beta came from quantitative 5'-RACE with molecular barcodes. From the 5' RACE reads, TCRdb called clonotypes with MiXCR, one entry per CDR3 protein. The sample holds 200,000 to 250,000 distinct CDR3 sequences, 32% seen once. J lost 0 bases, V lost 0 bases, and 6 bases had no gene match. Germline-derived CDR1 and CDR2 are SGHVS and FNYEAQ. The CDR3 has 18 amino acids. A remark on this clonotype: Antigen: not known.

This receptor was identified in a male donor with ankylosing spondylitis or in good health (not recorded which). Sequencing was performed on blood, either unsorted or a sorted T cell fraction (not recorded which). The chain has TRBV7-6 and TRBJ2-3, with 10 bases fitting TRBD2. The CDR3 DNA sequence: TGTGCCAGCAGCTTAGCGGTGGCAGCGGGGGGGAGCACAGATACGCAGTATTTT. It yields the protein CASSLAVAAGGSTDTQYF.